Listed below are T cell receptor beta chains from one sample, sequenced in a study of vaccination and CD4 T cells after COVID-19. One entry per CDR3 protein, called by TCRdb with MiXCR from the PCR reads. The repertoire consists of some 14,000 distinct CDR3 sequences, with 30% to 35% occurring once and the leading ten covering 12%. Which antigens these TCRs recognize remains unknown. Input material: CD4+ T cells from blood, cultured in vitro. Receptor source: a human donor who had recovered from COVID-19. Both conserved end residues are trimmed from each CDR3. The D gene is left open where the match is weak.

TRBJ2-5	TRBD2	TRBV7-2	ASSLVLAGGPVEETQY
TRBJ1-5	-	TRBV6-2/TRBV6-3	ASGAVNQPQH
TRBJ1-6	-	TRBV28	ASNPYVDSPLH
TRBJ1-4	TRBD1	TRBV28	ASGGQGEKLF
TRBJ2-3	TRBD2	TRBV20-1	SAVSALAGVADTQY
TRBJ1-5	-	TRBV10-3	AISEGFGASNQPQH
TRBJ2-5	-	TRBV10-3	AISESTRDRQGTQY
TRBJ1-2	-	TRBV20-1	SARETGISDYGYT
TRBJ1-4	-	TRBV2	ASSGGRGEKLF
TRBJ2-1	-	TRBV6-1	ATSRDQLRNEQF
TRBJ2-1	-	TRBV7-2	ASSPEAPTNNEQF
TRBJ2-3	TRBD1	TRBV20-1	SAHDRDRVKDTQY
TRBJ2-1	-	TRBV14	ASSQDYFGAGRNEQF
TRBJ1-1	TRBD1	TRBV12-3/TRBV12-4	ASSFSDRGSTEAF
TRBJ2-2	-	TRBV7-2	ASSRRLANTGELF
TRBJ2-1	TRBD2	TRBV11-3	ASSLTSGRAHEQF
TRBJ1-6	-	TRBV2	ASKVQGRNSPLH
TRBJ2-2	-	TRBV27	ASSWTARLAGELF
TRBJ2-5	TRBD2	TRBV19	ASSILGREKETQY
TRBJ1-2	-	TRBV28	ASSLWGGYT
TRBJ2-1	-	TRBV2	ASNSLSSGEQF
TRBJ2-2	TRBD2	TRBV5-1	ASSLAASGTGELF
TRBJ2-7	TRBD1	TRBV6-1	ASRRTGQTYEQY
TRBJ2-7	-	TRBV6-4	ASKKDYSYEQY
TRBJ1-2	-	TRBV6-2/TRBV6-3	ASRLDGSPYGYT
TRBJ2-5	-	TRBV7-9	ASSLGTDSLQETQY